The clone carrying this T cell receptor beta chain has more than one count but fewer than ten. Its antigen is undetermined. The data originate from a study of cytomegalovirus exposure and HLA in healthy donors. There are 15 residues in the CDR3. The germline V gene has CDR1 SGHVS and CDR2 FQNEAQ. V dropped 6 bases and J dropped 5 bases, with 19 bases sitting between them. Repertoires were generated with immunoSEQ multiplex PCR, while TCRdb's copy carries only in-frame clones and drops some. The table has tens of thousands of clones, around 94% seen once. Whole-study findings and limits: Altogether, 164 TCR beta chains were recorded as cytomegalovirus-associated. Most TCR sequences showed up rarely, but some public TCRs showed up in many donors.

This TCR was sampled from a man aged 18 to 30 in good health and CMV-seronegative. V and J are TRBV7-8 and TRBJ2-5; D may be TRBD2 (6 bases). What was sequenced was PBMCs. This chain's CDR3 is CASRNRGGSGETQYF. Written as DNA, the CDR3 is TGTGCCAGCAGAAATAGAGGAGGGAGCGGGGAGACCCAGTACTTC.